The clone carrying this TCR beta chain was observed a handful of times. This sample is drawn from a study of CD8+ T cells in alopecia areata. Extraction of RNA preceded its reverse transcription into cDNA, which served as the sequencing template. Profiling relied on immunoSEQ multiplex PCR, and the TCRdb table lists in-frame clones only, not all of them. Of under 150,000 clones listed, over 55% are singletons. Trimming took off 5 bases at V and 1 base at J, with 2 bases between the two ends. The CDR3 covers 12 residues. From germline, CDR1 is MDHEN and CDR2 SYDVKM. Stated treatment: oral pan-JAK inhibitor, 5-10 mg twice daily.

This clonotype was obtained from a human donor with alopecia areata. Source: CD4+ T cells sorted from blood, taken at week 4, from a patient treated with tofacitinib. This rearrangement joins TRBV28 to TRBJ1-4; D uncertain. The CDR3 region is CASSLTNEKLFF. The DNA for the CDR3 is TGTGCCAGCAGTCTAACTAATGAAAAACTGTTTTTT.